This record looks at one T cell receptor (beta chain) sequence and its context. Its target is not known. Profiled with immunoSEQ multiplex PCR; TCRdb holds only in-frame clones, not every one. The sample includes fewer than 35,000 clones, 81% of them seen just once. The data derive from a study of OX40 agonist ivuxolimab in advanced cancers. Study-wide points: Low clonal expansion, among the lowest seen, marked partial responders at 0.1-3.0 mg/kg. Antigen targets of the expanded peripheral T cells went undetermined. The study found that CD8+ T cells averaged more expanded clones than CD4+.

V trimming: 5 bases; J trimming: 8 bases; junction bases outside the gene matches: 13. The CDR3 length is 16 residues. Germline loops: CDR1 SGHNT, CDR2 YENEEA. The clonotype was recovered from an adult with an advanced solid tumor such as melanoma, head and neck, liver or kidney cancer. The material was CD4+ or CD8+ T cells sorted from blood, obtained in a trial of the OX40 agonist ivuxolimab. The chain is built from TRBV11-3 and TRBJ2-1; 9 bases agree with TRBD2. The CDR3 DNA reads TGTGCCAGCAGCCCGGACGGGCGGGGGGGCGTCGATGAGCAGTTCTTC. Its translation: CASSPDGRGGVDEQFF.